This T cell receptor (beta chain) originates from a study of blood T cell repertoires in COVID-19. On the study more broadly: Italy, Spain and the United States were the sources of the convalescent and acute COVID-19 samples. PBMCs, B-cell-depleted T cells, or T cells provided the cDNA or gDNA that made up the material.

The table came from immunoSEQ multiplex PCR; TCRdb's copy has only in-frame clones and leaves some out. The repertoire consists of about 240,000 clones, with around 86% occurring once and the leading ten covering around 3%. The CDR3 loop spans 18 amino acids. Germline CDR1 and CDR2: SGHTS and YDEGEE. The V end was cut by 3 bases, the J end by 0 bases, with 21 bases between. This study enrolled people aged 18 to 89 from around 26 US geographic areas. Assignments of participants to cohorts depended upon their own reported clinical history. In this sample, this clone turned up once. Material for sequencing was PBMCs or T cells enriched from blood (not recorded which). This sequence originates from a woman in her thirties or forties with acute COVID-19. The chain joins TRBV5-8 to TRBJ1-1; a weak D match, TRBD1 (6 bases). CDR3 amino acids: CASSSPLSWGLMNTEAFF. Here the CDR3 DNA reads TGTGCCAGCAGCTCCCCATTATCGTGGGGGCTCATGAACACTGAAGCTTTCTTT.